This is a list of T cell receptor delta chains from one sample in a study of Vγ9Vδ2 T cells in congenital toxoplasmosis. TCRdb made new clone calls on the reads using CATT. The sample holds several hundred delta-chain clones, 13% seen once. The specimen sequenced was gamma-delta T cells from blood. These receptors originate from a child younger than 10 born to a mother with Toxoplasma gondii infection during pregnancy, either congenitally infected or uninfected (not recorded which). Each CDR3 is given with its conserved first and last residue. D genes are given only for firm matches. Expanded clones are given a class, and other clones once, few, many or no size at all.

j_gene,d_gene,v_gene,abundance,CDR3aa,CDR3nt
TRDJ1,TRDD3,TRDV2,NA,CACDVLGDRGEAKLIF,TGTGCCTGTGACGTACTGGGGGATAGGGGGGAGGCTAAACTCATCTTT
TRDJ3,TRDD3,TRDV2,large,CACDTTGGYSWDTRQMFF,TGTGCCTGTGACACCACTGGGGGATACTCCTGGGACACCCGACAGATGTTTTTC
TRDJ3,TRDD3,TRDV2,large,CACDTGWPGGYEGSWDTRQMFF,TGTGCCTGTGACACCGGCTGGCCTGGGGGATACGAGGGCTCCTGGGACACCCGACAGATGTTTTTC
TRDJ1,TRDD2,TRDV1,large,CALGKTFLHTDKLIF,TGTGCTCTTGGGAAAACCTTCCTACACACCGATAAACTCATCTTT
TRDJ1,TRDD3,TRDV2,large,CACDTVPEGGDTRFRGEYTDKLIF,TGTGCCTGTGACACCGTGCCCGAGGGGGGGGATACGCGATTCCGGGGAGAGTACACCGATAAACTCATCTTT
TRDJ1,TRDD3,TRDV1,hyperexpanded,CALGETKPTLRSMGDTDKLIF,TGTGCTCTTGGGGAAACAAAGCCTACCTTGAGATCCATGGGGGATACCGATAAACTCATCTTT
TRDJ3,TRDD3,TRDV2,large,CACDTAGGRPGSWDTRQMFF,TGTGCCTGTGACACGGCTGGGGGACGCCCTGGGTCCTGGGACACCCGACAGATGTTTTTC
TRDJ1,NA,TRAV38-2/DV8,NA,CAYRSAGPYTDKLIF,TGTGCTTATAGGAGCGCGGGCCCCTACACCGATAAACTCATCTTT
TRDJ1,TRDD3,TRDV2,hyperexpanded,CACDTGALGDRGEAKLIF,TGTGCCTGTGACACCGGAGCCCTGGGGGATAGGGGGGAGGCTAAACTCATCTTT
TRDJ1,TRDD2,TRDV3,NA,CALAPLPTLSVVYTDKLIF,TGTGCCTTAGCTCCCCTTCCTACCCTGAGCGTGGTATACACCGATAAACTCATCTTT
TRDJ1,TRDD3,TRDV2,NA,CACDPLRTGGSSWDTDKLIF,TGTGCCTGTGACCCACTCCGTACTGGGGGGAGCTCCTGGGACACCGATAAACTCATCTTT
TRDJ1,TRDD3,TRDV2,large,CACETLPGGSYTDKLIF,TGTGCCTGTGAAACCCTACCCGGGGGATCTTACACCGATAAACTCATCTTT
TRDJ3,TRDD3,TRDV2,large,CACDTVWGSWDTRQMFF,TGTGCCTGTGACACCGTCTGGGGGTCCTGGGACACCCGACAGATGTTTTTC
TRDJ1,TRDD3,TRDV2,NA,CACDVLGDGTDKLIF,TGTGCCTGTGACGTACTGGGGGATGGAACCGATAAACTCATCTTT